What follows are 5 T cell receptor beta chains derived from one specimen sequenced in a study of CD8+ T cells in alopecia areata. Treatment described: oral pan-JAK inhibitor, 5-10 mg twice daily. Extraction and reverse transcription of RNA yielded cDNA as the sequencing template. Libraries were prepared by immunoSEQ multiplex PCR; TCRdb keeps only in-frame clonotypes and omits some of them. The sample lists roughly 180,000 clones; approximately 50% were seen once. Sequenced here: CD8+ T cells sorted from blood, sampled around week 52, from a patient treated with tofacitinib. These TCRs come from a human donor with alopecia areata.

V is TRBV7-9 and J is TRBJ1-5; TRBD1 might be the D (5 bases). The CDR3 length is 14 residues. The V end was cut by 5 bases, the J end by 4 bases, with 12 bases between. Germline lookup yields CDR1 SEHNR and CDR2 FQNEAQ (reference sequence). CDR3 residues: CASSRDGKNQPQHF. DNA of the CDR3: TGTGCCAGCAGCCGGGACGGGAAGAATCAGCCCCAGCATTTT.

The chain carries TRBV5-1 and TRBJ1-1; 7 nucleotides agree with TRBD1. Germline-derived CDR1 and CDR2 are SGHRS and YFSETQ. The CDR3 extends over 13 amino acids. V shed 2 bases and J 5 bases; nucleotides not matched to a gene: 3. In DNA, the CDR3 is TGCGCCAGCAGCTTTACCAGGGGGACTGAAGCTTTCTTT. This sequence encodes CASSFTRGTEAFF.

CDR3 residues: CASSLAGGTTGFGNTIYF. In DNA, the CDR3 is TGTGCCAGCAGCTTGGCCGGGGGAACAACAGGGTTTGGAAACACCATATATTTT. The rearrangement links TRBV5-6 to TRBJ1-3; D perhaps matches TRBD1 (6 bases). Germline loops: CDR1 SGHDT, CDR2 YYEEEE. The CDR3 runs to 18 residues. Trimming stripped 0 bases from V and 3 bases from J, with 19 bases between.

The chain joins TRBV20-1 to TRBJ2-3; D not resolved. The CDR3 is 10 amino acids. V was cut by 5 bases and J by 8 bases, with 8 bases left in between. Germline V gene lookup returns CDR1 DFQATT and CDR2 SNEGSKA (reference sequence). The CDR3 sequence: CSAARATQYF. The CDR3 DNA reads TGCAGTGCTGCTAGGGCTACGCAGTATTTT.

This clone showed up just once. Here the CDR3 DNA reads TGTGCCAGCACCTCCCCCGGCTCCTACGAGCAGTACTTC. It is translated as CASTSPGSYEQYF. This rearrangement joins TRBV13 to TRBJ2-5; D remains ambiguous. The assigned J gene may be wrong: the sequence end matches TRBJ2-7 better. The V gene's germline CDR1 is PRHDT and CDR2 FYEKMQ (reference sequence). The CDR3 runs 13 residues.